This is a list of T cell receptor beta chains from one sample in a study of blood T cell repertoires in COVID-19. TCRdb's table, derived via immunoSEQ multiplex PCR, lists solely in-frame clones and lacks some. The sample carries 150,000 to 200,000 clones, roughly 82% recorded once. Specimen: PBMCs or T cells enriched from blood (not recorded which). The source is a woman aged 55-70 years with acute COVID-19. Each CDR3 is given with its conserved first and last residue. D genes are given only for firm matches. Clone size is shown for a subset of rows, as once, few, many or a class of expanded clone.

j_call | v_call | clone_size | cdr3_length | d_call | cdr3_nt | cdr3_aa
TRBJ2-1 | TRBV4-1 | NA | 21 | TRBD2 | TGCGCCAGCAGCCAACGCTCACTCCCGGGACTAGCGGGAGGAGTTTTTAATGAGCAGTTCTTC | CASSQRSLPGLAGGVFNEQFF
TRBJ1-5 | TRBV9 | few | 14 | TRBD1 | TGTGCCAGCAGCGACGGACAGGGTAATCAGCCCCAGCATTTT | CASSDGQGNQPQHF
TRBJ1-4 | TRBV4-3 | NA | 15 | TRBD1 | TGCGCCAGCAGCCAAGGGACAGGGGATAATGAAAAACTGTTTTTT | CASSQGTGDNEKLFF
TRBJ2-5 | TRBV3-1/TRBV3-2 | once | 15 | NA | TGTGCCAGCAGCTTCGGAGACCCCACGGGAGAGACCCAGTACTTC | CASSFGDPTGETQYF
TRBJ2-5 | TRBV3-1/TRBV3-2 | NA | 19 | TRBD2 | TGTGCCAGCAGCCACGGTATTCTAGCGGGGGGCGTCCCACAAGAGACCCAGTACTTC | CASSHGILAGGVPQETQYF
TRBJ2-5 | TRBV3-1/TRBV3-2 | NA | 15 | NA | TGTGCCAGCAGCCAAGATGGGATAGACCTAGGGGCCCAGTACTTC | CASSQDGIDLGAQYF
TRBJ1-5 | TRBV6-5 | NA | 14 | NA | TGTGCCAGCACTTCAGGGTTGCCCAATCAGCCCCAGCATTTT | CASTSGLPNQPQHF
TRBJ1-4 | TRBV18 | NA | 15 | NA | TGTGCCAGCTCACCAATACCAGGGATTGATGAAAAACTGTTTTTT | CASSPIPGIDEKLFF
TRBJ2-1 | TRBV3-1/TRBV3-2 | NA | 13 | TRBD2 | TGTGCCAGCAGCCAAGATTTAACTAGCGACCAGTTCTTC | CASSQDLTSDQFF
TRBJ2-1 | TRBV15 | NA | 17 | TRBD2 | TGTGCCACCAGCAGAACCCTAGCGACTAGCACTCGGGATGAGCAGTTCTTC | CATSRTLATSTRDEQFF
TRBJ1-1 | TRBV19 | many | 13 | NA | TGTGCCAGTAGTCTACAGGGTATCACTGAAGCTTTCTTT | CASSLQGITEAFF
TRBJ2-7 | TRBV6-1 | few | 14 | NA | TGTGCCAGCAGTGAAGCTCCTAGCTCCTACGAGCAGTACTTC | CASSEAPSSYEQYF
TRBJ2-1 | TRBV5-5 | few | 14 | NA | TGTGCCAGCAGCTTGATCCGGGACTTCGGGGAGCAGTTCTTC | CASSLIRDFGEQFF
TRBJ2-1 | TRBV5-1 | NA | 14 | NA | TGCGCCAGCAGCTTGGGCGGAATAGGGGATGAGCAGTTCTTC | CASSLGGIGDEQFF
TRBJ1-5 | TRBV4-3 | NA | 13 | NA | TGCGCCAGCAGCCAAGGAGTGGATCAGCCCCAGCATTTT | CASSQGVDQPQHF
TRBJ2-2 | TRBV4-1 | NA | 16 | TRBD1 | TGCGCCAGCAGCCTCATGACAGGGGCGAACACCGGGGAGCTGTTTTTT | CASSLMTGANTGELFF
TRBJ1-2 | TRBV9 | NA | 17 | TRBD1 | TGTGCCAGCAGCGTAGTCCCCGGGGACAGGGAGGGCTATGGCTACACCTTC | CASSVVPGDREGYGYTF
TRBJ1-5 | TRBV24-1 | once | 14 | NA | TGTGCCACCAGTCCAGGGGTAAGCAATCAGCCCCAGCATTTT | CATSPGVSNQPQHF
TRBJ2-7 | TRBV9 | NA | 13 | NA | TGTGCCAGCAGCGTAGGTGTTACCTACGAGCAGTACTTC | CASSVGVTYEQYF
TRBJ2-2 | TRBV5-4 | once | 16 | NA | TGTGCCAGCAGCTCCGAAATGAGGGGGCGGGACGGGGAGCTGTTTTTT | CASSSEMRGRDGELFF
TRBJ1-3 | TRBV2 | NA | 15 | TRBD1 | TGTGCCAGCAAAAGGGACAGGGGACCAGGAAACACCATATATTTT | CASKRDRGPGNTIYF
TRBJ1-2 | TRBV7-9 | NA | 15 | NA | TGTGCCAGCAGCTTAACGGGAGATCTTTTCTATGGCTACACCTTC | CASSLTGDLFYGYTF
TRBJ1-2 | TRBV9 | NA | 14 | TRBD1 | TGTGCCAGCAGCGTAGCTGGGCAGGGGGAGGGCTACACCTTC | CASSVAGQGEGYTF
TRBJ1-1 | TRBV3-1/TRBV3-2 | once | 14 | TRBD1 | TGTGCCAGCAGCCCGGGGACAGGGCCCACTGAAGCTTTCTTT | CASSPGTGPTEAFF
TRBJ2-1 | TRBV25-1 | few | 17 | NA | TGTGCCAGCAGTGGAATCAGGGATCCCCTCTCCTACAATGAGCAGTTCTTC | CASSGIRDPLSYNEQFF
TRBJ2-2 | TRBV4-1 | NA | 17 | TRBD2 | TGCGCCAGCAGCCAACAACTAGCGGGGGCCCTCACCGGGGAGCTGTTTTTT | CASSQQLAGALTGELFF
TRBJ1-2 | TRBV4-2 | once | 14 | TRBD1 | TGTGCCAGCAGCCAAGAGACAGGGCCCTATGGCTACACCTTC | CASSQETGPYGYTF
TRBJ1-6 | TRBV11-2 | NA | 15 | NA | TGTGCCAGCAGCTTCACCCGGGACTACGATTCACCCCTCCACTTT | CASSFTRDYDSPLHF
TRBJ2-5 | TRBV19 | once | 16 | NA | TGTGCCAGTAGTACACTATATCCCGCCACGGGAGAGACCCAGTACTTC | CASSTLYPATGETQYF
TRBJ2-5 | TRBV7-2 | many | 15 | TRBD2 | TGTGCCAGCAGCTTGAGCGGGGGCACCCAAGAGACCCAGTACTTC | CASSLSGGTQETQYF
TRBJ2-3 | TRBV7-9 | NA | 15 | NA | TGTGCCAGCACTTACCAGGCAGGGAGCACAGATACGCAGTATTTT | CASTYQAGSTDTQYF
TRBJ1-4 | TRBV4-1 | many | 14 | TRBD1 | TGCGCCAGCAGCCGGGGGACAGGGGAAAGAAAACTGTTTTTT | CASSRGTGERKLFF
TRBJ1-3 | TRBV7-2 | NA | 16 | TRBD1 | TGTGCCAGCAGCTTTCCGGGACAGGGAGCTGGAAACACCATATATTTT | CASSFPGQGAGNTIYF
TRBJ2-7 | TRBV6-5 | NA | 14 | NA | TGTGCCAGCAGGGCGGACTACCAGGACTACGAGCAGTACTTC | CASRADYQDYEQYF
TRBJ2-3 | TRBV19 | NA | 15 | TRBD1 | TGTGCCAGTAGTATGGGGACAGGGTGGGCAGATACGCAGTATTTT | CASSMGTGWADTQYF
TRBJ1-2 | TRBV2 | NA | 11 | NA | TGTGCCAGCAGTGCCAGCTATGGCTACACCTTC | CASSASYGYTF
TRBJ2-3 | TRBV7-6 | NA | 18 | NA | TGTGCCAGCAGGAGGACTTTGGCGGGCCCGTCCGTCCGAGATACGCAGTATTTT | CASRRTLAGPSVRDTQYF
TRBJ2-3 | TRBV15 | NA | 15 | NA | TGTGCCACCAGCAACCGACAGTTGCGCATAGATACGCAGTATTTT | CATSNRQLRIDTQYF
TRBJ1-1 | TRBV28 | NA | 10 | NA | TGTGCCACGGAGACTGTACGGGCTTTCTTT | CATETVRAFF
TRBJ1-5 | TRBV6-1 | few | 16 | TRBD1 | TGTGCCAGCAGTGAAGGAACAGGGGCCAGCAATCAGCCCCAGCATTTT | CASSEGTGASNQPQHF
TRBJ2-1 | TRBV12-3/TRBV12-4 | NA | 13 | NA | TGTGCCGGGGGGATAGGGGTGAGCAATGAGCAGTTCTTC | CAGGIGVSNEQFF
TRBJ2-2 | TRBV19 | NA | 13 | NA | TGTGCCAGTAGTCCCCCTAGACTCGGGGAGCTGTTTTTT | CASSPPRLGELFF
TRBJ1-6 | TRBV5-8 | NA | 15 | NA | TGTGCCAGCAGCTTGGCGAGCGAAATTAGAGCACCCCTCCACTTT | CASSLASEIRAPLHF
TRBJ2-3 | TRBV6-2/TRBV6-3 | NA | 12 | TRBD1 | TGTGCCAGCAGCGAACAGGGGGATACGCAGTATTTT | CASSEQGDTQYF
TRBJ2-3 | TRBV30 | NA | 14 | TRBD2 | TGTGCCTGGACCCCGCGGGGGATTGTGCATACGCAGTATTTT | CAWTPRGIVHTQYF
TRBJ1-2 | TRBV5-4 | NA | 14 | TRBD1 | TGTGCCAGCAGCCCAGGGGACAGGGCAGGTGGCTACACCTTC | CASSPGDRAGGYTF
TRBJ2-2 | TRBV11-2 | once | 16 | NA | TGTGCCACCCGGAGATTGGGGGGTCTCCACACCGGGGAGCTGTTTTTT | CATRRLGGLHTGELFF
TRBJ1-3 | TRBV9 | NA | 16 | TRBD1 | TGTGCCAGCAGCGTAGCTACGGGGGCAGGGGGCAACACCATATATTTT | CASSVATGAGGNTIYF
TRBJ1-1 | TRBV4-3 | NA | 12 | NA | TGCGCCAGCAGCCTACAGGGCACTGAAGCTTTCTTT | CASSLQGTEAFF
TRBJ1-1 | TRBV7-2 | once | 15 | TRBD1 | TGTGCCAGCAGCCCCCGGGACAGGTTTAACACTGAAGCTTTCTTT | CASSPRDRFNTEAFF
TRBJ2-1 | TRBV7-2 | NA | 14 | TRBD2 | TGTGCCAGCAGCCTTAGCGGGGTATACAATGAGCAGTTCTTC | CASSLSGVYNEQFF
TRBJ1-4 | TRBV30 | NA | 13 | NA | TGTGCCTTCCAGGACGGAAGGGGTGAAAAACTGTTTTTT | CAFQDGRGEKLFF
TRBJ2-1 | TRBV7-9 | NA | 15 | TRBD2 | TGTGCCAGCAGCCCCCGGGGGGGGGCGAATAATGAGCAGTTCTTC | CASSPRGGANNEQFF
TRBJ1-2 | TRBV27 | NA | 14 | TRBD1 | TGTGCCAGCAGTGCCCGGGACAGACCATATGGCTACACCTTC | CASSARDRPYGYTF
TRBJ2-1 | TRBV30 | NA | 18 | TRBD2 | TGTGCCTGGAGTGTGGGCCTAGCGGGACCCACCTTTGTGTATGAGCAGTTCTTC | CAWSVGLAGPTFVYEQFF
TRBJ1-2 | TRBV27 | NA | 15 | NA | TGTGCCAGCAGTTCCAAAGGTTCGGGGAAGCATGGCTACACCTTC | CASSSKGSGKHGYTF
TRBJ2-5 | TRBV27 | NA | 15 | TRBD1 | TGTGCCAGCAGTACATTGTGGGGACAGGGGGGGACCCAGTACTTC | CASSTLWGQGGTQYF
TRBJ1-3 | TRBV3-1/TRBV3-2 | NA | 15 | NA | TGTGCCAGCACCTCACGGGGGGCAGGAGGAAACACCATATATTTT | CASTSRGAGGNTIYF
TRBJ2-5 | TRBV7-2 | NA | 14 | NA | TGTGCCAGCAGCCCCGCGGGGTACCAAGAGACCCAGTACTTC | CASSPAGYQETQYF
TRBJ2-7 | TRBV4-2 | NA | 15 | NA | TGTGCCAGCAGCCCGACCTTCCGGGAAGAAGACGAGCAGTACTTC | CASSPTFREEDEQYF